The sequence of this TCR beta chain was determined in a study of lymphopenia after photon versus proton radiotherapy. The assay was immunoSEQ multiplex PCR, and TCRdb's table has in-frame clones only and misses some. The top ten clones hold around 2% of a sample with tens of thousands of clones, about four fifths of them seen once. Regarding this clone: What it recognizes is unknown.

Germline CDR1 is KGHSH and CDR2 is LQKENI. The CDR3 sequence is 13 residues long. With 5 bases removed from V and 5 bases from J, the gap between germline ends came to 10 bases. General observations from the study: A bigger post-nadir fall in TCR diversity correlated inversely with survival time in deceased patients. Better survival with proton therapy was suggested as possible, not demonstrated.

The rearrangement links TRBV18 to TRBJ2-1; D unresolved. This receptor was identified in a man between 60 and 70 years old with pancreatic cancer. Sequences were derived from peripheral blood, sampled from a patient treated with proton-based radiotherapy. Here the CDR3 DNA reads TGTGCCAGCTCAGAAAGGAGAAACAATGAGCAGTTCTTC. This encodes CASSERRNNEQFF.